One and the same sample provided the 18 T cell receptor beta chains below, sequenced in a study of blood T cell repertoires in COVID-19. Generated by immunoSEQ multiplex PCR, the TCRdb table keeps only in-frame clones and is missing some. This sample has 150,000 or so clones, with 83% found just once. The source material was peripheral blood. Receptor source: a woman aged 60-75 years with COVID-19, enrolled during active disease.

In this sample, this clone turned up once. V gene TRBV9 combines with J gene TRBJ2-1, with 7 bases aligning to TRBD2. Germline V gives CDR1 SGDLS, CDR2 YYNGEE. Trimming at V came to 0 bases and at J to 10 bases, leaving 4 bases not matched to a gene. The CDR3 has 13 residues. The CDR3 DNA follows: TGTGCCAGCAGCGTAGTGGTCGGGGGGGAGCAGTTCTTC. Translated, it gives CASSVVVGGEQFF.

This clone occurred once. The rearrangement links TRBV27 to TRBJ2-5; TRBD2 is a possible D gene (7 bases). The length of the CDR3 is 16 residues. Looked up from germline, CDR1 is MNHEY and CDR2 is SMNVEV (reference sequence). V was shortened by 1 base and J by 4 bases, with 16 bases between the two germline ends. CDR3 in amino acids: CASSLWVRGGRETQYF. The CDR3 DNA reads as TGTGCCAGCAGTTTATGGGTGAGGGGGGGGAGAGAGACCCAGTACTTC.

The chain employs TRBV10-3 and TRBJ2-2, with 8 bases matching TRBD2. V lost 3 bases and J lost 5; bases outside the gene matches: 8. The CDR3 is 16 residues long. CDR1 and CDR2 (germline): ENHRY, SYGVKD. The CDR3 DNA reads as TGTGCCATCAGTGAAAGGGCTAGCGGGCTAACCGGGGAGCTGTTTTTT. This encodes CAISERASGLTGELFF.

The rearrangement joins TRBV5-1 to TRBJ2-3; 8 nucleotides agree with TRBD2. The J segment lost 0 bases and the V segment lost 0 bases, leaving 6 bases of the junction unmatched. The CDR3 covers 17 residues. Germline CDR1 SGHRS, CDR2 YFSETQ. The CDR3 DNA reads TGCGCCAGCAGCTTGGATGGGACTAGTGGGAGCACAGATACGCAGTATTTT. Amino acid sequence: CASSLDGTSGSTDTQYF. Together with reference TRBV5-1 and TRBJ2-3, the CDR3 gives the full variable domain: KAGVTQTPRYLIKTRGQQVTLSCSPISGHRSVSWYQQTPGQGLQFLFEYFSETQRNKGNFPGRFSGRQFSNSRSEMNVSTLELGDSALYLCASSLDGTSGSTDTQYFGPGTRLTVL.

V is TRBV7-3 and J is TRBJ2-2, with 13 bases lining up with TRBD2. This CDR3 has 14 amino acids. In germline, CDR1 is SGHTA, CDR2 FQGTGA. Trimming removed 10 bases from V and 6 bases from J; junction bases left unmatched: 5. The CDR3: CATRLAGGSGELFF. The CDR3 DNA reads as TGTGCCACCCGACTAGCGGGAGGCTCCGGGGAGCTGTTTTTT.

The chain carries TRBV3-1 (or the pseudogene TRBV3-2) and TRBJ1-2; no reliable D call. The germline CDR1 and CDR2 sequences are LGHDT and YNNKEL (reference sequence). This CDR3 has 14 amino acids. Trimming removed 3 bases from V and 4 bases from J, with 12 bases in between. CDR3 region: CASSQDRDSYGYTF. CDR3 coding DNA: TGTGCCAGCAGCCAGGACCGGGATTCCTATGGCTACACCTTC.

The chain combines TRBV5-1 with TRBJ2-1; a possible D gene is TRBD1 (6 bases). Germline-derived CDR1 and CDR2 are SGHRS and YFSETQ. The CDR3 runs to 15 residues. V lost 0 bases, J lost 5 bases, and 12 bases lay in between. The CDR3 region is CASSLGQVGNNEQFF. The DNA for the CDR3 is TGCGCCAGCAGCTTGGGACAGGTGGGGAACAATGAGCAGTTCTTC.

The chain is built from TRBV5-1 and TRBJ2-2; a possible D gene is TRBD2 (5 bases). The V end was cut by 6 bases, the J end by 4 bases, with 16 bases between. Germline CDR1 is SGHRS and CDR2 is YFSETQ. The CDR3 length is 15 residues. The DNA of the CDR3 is TGCGCCAGCACCTGGGAGCAGGTGGCCACCGGGGAGCTGTTTTTT. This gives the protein CASTWEQVATGELFF.

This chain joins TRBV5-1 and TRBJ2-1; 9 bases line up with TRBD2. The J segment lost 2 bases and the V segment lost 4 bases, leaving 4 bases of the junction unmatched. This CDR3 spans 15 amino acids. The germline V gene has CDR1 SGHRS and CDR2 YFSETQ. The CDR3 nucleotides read TGCGCCAGCAGCCGACTAGCGGTCACCTACAATGAGCAGTTCTTC. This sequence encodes CASSRLAVTYNEQFF.

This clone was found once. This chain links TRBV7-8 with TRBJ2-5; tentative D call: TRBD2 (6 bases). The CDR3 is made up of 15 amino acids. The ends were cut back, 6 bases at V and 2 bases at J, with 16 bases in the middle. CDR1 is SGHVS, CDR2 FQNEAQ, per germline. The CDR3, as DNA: TGTGCCAGCAGGACGGGAGAGGGTGGTCAAGAGACCCAGTACTTC. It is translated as CASRTGEGGQETQYF. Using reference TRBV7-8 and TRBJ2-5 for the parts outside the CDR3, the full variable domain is GAGVSQSPRYKVAKRGQDVALRCDPISGHVSLFWYQQALGQGPEFLTYFQNEAQLDKSGLPSDRFFAERPEGSVSTLKIQRTQQEDSAVYLCASRTGEGGQETQYFGPGTRLLVL.

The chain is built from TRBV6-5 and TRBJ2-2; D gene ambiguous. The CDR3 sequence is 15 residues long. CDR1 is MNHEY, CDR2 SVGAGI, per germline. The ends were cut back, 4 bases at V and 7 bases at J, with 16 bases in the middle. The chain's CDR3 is CASSSVFHDGGELFF. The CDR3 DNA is TGTGCCAGCAGTTCAGTCTTCCACGATGGCGGGGAGCTGTTTTTT.

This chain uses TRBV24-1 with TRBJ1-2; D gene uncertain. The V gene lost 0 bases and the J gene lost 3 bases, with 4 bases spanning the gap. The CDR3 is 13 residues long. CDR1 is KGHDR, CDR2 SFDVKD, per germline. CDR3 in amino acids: CATSDLGYYGYTF. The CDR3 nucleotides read TGTGCCACCAGTGATTTGGGCTACTATGGCTACACCTTC.

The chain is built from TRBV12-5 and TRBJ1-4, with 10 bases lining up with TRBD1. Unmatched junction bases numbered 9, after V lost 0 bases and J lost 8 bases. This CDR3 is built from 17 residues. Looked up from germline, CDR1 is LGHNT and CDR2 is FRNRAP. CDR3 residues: CASGLVSTTGGSEKLFF. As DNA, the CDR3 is TGTGCTAGTGGTTTGGTCTCCACGACAGGGGGCAGCGAAAAACTGTTTTTT.

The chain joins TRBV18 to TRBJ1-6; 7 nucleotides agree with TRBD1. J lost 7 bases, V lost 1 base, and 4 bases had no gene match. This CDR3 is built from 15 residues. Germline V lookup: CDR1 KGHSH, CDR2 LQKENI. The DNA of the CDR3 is TGTGCCAGCTCACCACTCGGACAGGTCAATTCACCCCTCCACTTT. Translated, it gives CASSPLGQVNSPLHF.

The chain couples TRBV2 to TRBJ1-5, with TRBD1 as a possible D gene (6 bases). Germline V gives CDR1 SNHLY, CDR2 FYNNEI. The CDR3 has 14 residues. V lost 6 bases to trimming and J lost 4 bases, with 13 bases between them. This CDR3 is CASRETTGNQPQHF. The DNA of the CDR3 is TGTGCCAGCAGAGAAACGACAGGAAATCAGCCCCAGCATTTT.

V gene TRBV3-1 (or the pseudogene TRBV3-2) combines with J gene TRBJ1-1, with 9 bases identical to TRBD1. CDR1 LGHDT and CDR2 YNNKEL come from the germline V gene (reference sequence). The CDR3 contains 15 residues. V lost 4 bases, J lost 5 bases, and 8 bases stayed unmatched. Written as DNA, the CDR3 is TGTGCCAGCAGCCCAACCGGGACAGGGTTAACTGAAGCTTTCTTT. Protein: CASSPTGTGLTEAFF.

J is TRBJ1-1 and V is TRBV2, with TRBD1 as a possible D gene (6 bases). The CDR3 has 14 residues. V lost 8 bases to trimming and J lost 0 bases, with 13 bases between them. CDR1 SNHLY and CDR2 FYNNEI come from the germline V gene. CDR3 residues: CASGLGHLNTEAFF. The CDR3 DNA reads TGTGCCAGCGGTTTGGGACACCTGAACACTGAAGCTTTCTTT.

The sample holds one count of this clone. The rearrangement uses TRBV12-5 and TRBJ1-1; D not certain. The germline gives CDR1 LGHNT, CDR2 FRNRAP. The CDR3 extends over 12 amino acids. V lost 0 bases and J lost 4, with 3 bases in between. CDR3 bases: TGTGCTAGTGGTTTGGTACTCACTGAAGCTTTCTTT. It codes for CASGLVLTEAFF. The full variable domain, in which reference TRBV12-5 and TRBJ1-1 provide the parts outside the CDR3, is DARVTQTPRHKVTEMGQEVTMRCQPILGHNTVFWYRQTMMQGLELLAYFRNRAPLDDSGMPKDRFSAEMPDATLATLKIQPSEPRDSAVYFCASGLVLTEAFFGQGTRLTVV.